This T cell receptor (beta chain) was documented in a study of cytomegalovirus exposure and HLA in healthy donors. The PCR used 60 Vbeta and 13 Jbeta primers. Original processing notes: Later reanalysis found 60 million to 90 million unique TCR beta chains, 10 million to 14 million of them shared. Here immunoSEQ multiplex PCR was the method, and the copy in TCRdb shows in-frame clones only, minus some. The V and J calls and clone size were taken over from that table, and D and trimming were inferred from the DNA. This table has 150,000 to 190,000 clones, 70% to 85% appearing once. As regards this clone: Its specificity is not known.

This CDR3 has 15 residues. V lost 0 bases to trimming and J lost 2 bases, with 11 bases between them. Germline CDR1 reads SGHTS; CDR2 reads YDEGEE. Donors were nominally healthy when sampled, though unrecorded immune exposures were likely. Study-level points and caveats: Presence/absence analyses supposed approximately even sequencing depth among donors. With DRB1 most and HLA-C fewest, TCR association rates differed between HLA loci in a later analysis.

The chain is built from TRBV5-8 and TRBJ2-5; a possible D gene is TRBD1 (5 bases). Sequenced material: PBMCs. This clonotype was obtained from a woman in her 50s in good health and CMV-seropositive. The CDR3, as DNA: TGTGCCAGCAGCTTGGTTGGGGCTTGGCAAGAGACCCAGTACTTC. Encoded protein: CASSLVGAWQETQYF.